The TCR beta chain described here comes from a study of identical twins. Trimming cost V 0 bases and J 4 bases; bases outside gene matches: 9. Germline V gene lookup returns CDR1 SGHRS and CDR2 YFSETQ. This CDR3 comprises 16 residues. TCRdb reprocessed the 5' RACE reads with MiXCR, giving one entry per CDR3 protein. The repertoire holds about 530,000 distinct CDR3 sequences, with under 25% as singletons. The same data also contributed to another study, on yellow fever vaccine responses in identical twins.

Sample: CD4+ T cells sorted from blood. This TCR was sampled from a woman aged 18 to 35 in good health. The genes are TRBV5-1 and TRBJ2-5; 7 positions match TRBD1. The CDR3 protein is CASSLGGQVLGETQYF. The CDR3 DNA reads as TGCGCCAGCAGCTTGGGAGGACAGGTTCTCGGAGAGACCCAGTACTTC. Full variable domain (missing parts from reference TRBV5-1 and TRBJ2-5): KAGVTQTPRYLIKTRGQQVTLSCSPISGHRSVSWYQQTPGQGLQFLFEYFSETQRNKGNFPGRFSGRQFSNSRSEMNVSTLELGDSALYLCASSLGGQVLGETQYFGPGTRLLVL.